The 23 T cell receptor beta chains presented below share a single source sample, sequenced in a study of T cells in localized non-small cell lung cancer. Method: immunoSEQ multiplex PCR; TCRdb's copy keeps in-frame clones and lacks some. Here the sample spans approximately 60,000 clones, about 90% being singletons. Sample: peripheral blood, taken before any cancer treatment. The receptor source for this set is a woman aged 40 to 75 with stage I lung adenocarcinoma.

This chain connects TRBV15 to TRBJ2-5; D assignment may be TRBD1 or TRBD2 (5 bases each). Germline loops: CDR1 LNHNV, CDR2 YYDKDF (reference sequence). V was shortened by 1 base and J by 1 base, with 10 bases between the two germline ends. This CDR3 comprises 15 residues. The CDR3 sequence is CATSRVRGPQETQYF. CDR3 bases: TGTGCCACCAGCAGAGTGAGGGGTCCCCAAGAGACCCAGTACTTC.

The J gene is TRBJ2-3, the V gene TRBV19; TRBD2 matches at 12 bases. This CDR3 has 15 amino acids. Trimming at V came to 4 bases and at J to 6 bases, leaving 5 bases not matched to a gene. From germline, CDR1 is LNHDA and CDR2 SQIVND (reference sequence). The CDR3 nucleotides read TGTGCCAGTAGTACTCGACTAGCGGGGGCGGATACGCAGTATTTT. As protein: CASSTRLAGADTQYF.

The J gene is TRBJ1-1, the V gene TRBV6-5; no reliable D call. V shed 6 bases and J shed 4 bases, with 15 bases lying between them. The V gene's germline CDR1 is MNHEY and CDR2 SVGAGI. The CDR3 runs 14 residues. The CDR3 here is CASSPYIIGTEAFF. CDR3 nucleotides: TGTGCCAGCAGCCCCTACATCATCGGCACTGAAGCTTTCTTT.

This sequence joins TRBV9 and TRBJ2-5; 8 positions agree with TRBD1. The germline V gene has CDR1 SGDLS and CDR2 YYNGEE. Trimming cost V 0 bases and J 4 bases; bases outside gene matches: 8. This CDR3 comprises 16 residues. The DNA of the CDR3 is TGTGCCAGCAGCGTAGTTCTTACAGGGGGGCCAGAGACCCAGTACTTC. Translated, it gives CASSVVLTGGPETQYF.

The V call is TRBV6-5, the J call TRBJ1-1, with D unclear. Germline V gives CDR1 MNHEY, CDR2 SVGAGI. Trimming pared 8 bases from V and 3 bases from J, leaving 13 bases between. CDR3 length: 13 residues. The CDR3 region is CASSLEDYTEAFF. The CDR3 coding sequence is TGTGCCAGCTCCCTAGAGGACTACACTGAAGCTTTCTTT.

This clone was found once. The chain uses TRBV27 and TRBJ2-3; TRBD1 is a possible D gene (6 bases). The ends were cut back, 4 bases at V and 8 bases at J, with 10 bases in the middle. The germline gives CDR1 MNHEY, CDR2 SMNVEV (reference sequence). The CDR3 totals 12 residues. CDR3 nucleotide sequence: TGTGCCAGCAGTTCCTTCAGGGGTACGCAGTATTTT. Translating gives CASSSFRGTQYF.

The CDR3 sequence: CASSIPRALGAHQPQHF. CDR3 sequence (DNA): TGTGCCAGTAGTATCCCTCGGGCCCTTGGGGCTCATCAGCCCCAGCATTTT. The V gene is TRBV19, the J gene TRBJ1-5; possibly TRBD1 for D (5 bases). The CDR3 extends over 17 amino acids. The germline V and J ends were trimmed by 3 bases and 5 bases, with 20 bases remaining between them. Germline values: CDR1 LNHDA, CDR2 SQIVND (reference sequence).

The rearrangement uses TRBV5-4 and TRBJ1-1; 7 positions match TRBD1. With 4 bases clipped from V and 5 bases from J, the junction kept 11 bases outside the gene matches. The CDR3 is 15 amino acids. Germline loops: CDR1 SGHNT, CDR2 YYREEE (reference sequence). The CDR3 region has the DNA TGTGCCAGCAGCCCTAATCAGGGGGAAAGAACTGAAGCTTTCTTT. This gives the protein CASSPNQGERTEAFF.

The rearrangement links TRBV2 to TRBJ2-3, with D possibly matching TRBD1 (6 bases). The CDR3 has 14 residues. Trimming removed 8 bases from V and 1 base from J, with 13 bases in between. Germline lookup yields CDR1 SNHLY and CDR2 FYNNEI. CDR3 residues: CASRQGLGTDTQYF. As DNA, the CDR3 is TGTGCCAGCCGGCAGGGGTTGGGCACAGATACGCAGTATTTT.

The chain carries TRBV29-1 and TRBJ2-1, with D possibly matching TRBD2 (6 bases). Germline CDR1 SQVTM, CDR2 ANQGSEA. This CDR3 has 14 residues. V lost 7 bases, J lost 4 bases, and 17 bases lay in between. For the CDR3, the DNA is TGCAGCGCAAGAGGTGGCGGGGATTACAATGAGCAGTTCTTC. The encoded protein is CSARGGGDYNEQFF.

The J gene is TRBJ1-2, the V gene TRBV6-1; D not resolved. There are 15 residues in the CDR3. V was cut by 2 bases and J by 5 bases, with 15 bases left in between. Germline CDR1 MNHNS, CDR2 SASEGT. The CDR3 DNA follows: TGTGCCAGCAGTGAACTGAGGGAGGTGGGGTATGGCTACACCTTC. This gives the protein CASSELREVGYGYTF.

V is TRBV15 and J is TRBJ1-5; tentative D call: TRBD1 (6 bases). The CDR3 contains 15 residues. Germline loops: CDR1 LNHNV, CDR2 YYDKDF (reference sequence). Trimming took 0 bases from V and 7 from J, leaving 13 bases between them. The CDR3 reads CATSRDPGAGQPQHF. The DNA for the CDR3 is TGTGCCACCAGCAGAGATCCGGGGGCCGGACAGCCCCAGCATTTT.

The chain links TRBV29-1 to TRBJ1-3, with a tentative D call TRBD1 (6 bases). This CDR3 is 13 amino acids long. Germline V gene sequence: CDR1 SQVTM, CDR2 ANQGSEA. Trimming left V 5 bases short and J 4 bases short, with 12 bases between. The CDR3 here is CSVHRDDGNTIYF. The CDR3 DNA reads TGCAGCGTTCACAGGGATGACGGAAACACCATATATTTT. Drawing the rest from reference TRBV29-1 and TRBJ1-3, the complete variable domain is SAVISQKPSRDICQRGTSLTIQCQVDSQVTMMFWYRQQPGQSLTLIATANQGSEATYESGFVIDKFPISRPNLTFSTLTVSNMSPEDSSIYLCSVHRDDGNTIYFGEGSWLTVV.

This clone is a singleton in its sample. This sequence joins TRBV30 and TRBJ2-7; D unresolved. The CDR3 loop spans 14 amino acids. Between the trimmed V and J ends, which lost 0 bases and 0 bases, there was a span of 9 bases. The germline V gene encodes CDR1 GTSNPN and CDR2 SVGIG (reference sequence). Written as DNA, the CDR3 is TGTGCCTGGAGTGTGAAAGCTCTCTCCTACGAGCAGTACTTC. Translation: CAWSVKALSYEQYF.

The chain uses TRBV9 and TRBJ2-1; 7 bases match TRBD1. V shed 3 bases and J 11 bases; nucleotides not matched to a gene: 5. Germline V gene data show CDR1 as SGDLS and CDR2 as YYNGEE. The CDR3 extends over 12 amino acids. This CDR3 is CASSATQGKQFF. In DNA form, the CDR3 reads TGTGCCAGCAGCGCAACACAGGGGAAGCAGTTCTTC. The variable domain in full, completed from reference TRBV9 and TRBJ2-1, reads DSGVTQTPKHLITATGQRVTLRCSPRSGDLSVYWYQQSLDQGLQFLIQYYNGEERAKGNILERFSAQQFPDLHSELNLSSLELGDSALYFCASSATQGKQFFGPGTRLTVL.

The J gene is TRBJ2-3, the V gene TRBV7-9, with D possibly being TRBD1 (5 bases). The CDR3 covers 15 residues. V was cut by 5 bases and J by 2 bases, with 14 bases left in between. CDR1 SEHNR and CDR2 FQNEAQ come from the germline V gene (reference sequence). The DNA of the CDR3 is TGTGCCAGCAGCCATTTAGACAGATACACAGATACGCAGTATTTT. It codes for CASSHLDRYTDTQYF.

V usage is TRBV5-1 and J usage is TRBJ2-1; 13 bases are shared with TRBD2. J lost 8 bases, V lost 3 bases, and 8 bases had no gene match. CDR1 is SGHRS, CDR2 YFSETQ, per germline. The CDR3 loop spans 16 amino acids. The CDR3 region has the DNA TGCGCCAGCAGCTACCCCGGGACTAGCGGGGCCGATGAGCAGTTCTTC. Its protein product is CASSYPGTSGADEQFF.

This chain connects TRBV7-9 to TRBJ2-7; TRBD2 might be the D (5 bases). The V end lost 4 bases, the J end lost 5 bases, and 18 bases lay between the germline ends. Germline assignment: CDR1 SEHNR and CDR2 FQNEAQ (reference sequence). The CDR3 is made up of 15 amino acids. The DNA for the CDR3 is TGTGCCAGCAGCTCCGCTGGAGGAGGCATCGACGAGCAGTACTTC. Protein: CASSSAGGGIDEQYF.

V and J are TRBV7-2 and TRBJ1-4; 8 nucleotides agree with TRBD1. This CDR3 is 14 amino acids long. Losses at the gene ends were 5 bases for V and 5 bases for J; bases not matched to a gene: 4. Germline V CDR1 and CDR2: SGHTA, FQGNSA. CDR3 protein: CASSQRQGNEKLFF. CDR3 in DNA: TGTGCCAGCAGCCAACGACAGGGGAATGAAAAACTGTTTTTT.

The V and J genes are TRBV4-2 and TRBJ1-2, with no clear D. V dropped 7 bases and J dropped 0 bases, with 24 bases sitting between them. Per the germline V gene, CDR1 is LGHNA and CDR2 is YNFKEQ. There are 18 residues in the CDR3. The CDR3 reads CASNPDLTSGSANYGYTF. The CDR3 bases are TGTGCCAGCAACCCAGACCTCACTTCCGGTTCCGCTAACTATGGCTACACCTTC.

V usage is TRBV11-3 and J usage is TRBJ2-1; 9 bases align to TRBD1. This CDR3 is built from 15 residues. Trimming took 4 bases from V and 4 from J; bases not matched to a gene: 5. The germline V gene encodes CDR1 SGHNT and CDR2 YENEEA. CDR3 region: CASSSGTGWYNEQFF. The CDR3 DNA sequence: TGTGCCAGCAGCTCAGGGACAGGGTGGTACAATGAGCAGTTCTTC.

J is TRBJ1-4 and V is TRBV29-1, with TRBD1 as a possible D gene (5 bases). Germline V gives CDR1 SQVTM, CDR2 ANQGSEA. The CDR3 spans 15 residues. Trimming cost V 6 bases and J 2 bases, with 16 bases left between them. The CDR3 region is CSVGRQGGTNEKLFF. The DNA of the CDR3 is TGCAGCGTCGGAAGGCAGGGTGGTACTAATGAAAAACTGTTTTTT.

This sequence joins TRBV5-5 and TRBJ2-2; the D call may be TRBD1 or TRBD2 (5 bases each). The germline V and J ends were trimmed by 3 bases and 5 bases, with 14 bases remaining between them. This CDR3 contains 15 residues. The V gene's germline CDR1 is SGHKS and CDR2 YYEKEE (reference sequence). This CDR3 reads CASSWGTGPTGELFF. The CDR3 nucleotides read TGTGCCAGCAGCTGGGGGACGGGACCGACCGGGGAGCTGTTTTTT. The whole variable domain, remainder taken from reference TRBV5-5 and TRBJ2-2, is DAGVTQSPTHLIKTRGQQVTLRCSPISGHKSVSWYQQVLGQGPQFIFQYYEKEERGRGNFPDRFSARQFPNYSSELNVNALLLGDSALYLCASSWGTGPTGELFFGEGSRLTVL.